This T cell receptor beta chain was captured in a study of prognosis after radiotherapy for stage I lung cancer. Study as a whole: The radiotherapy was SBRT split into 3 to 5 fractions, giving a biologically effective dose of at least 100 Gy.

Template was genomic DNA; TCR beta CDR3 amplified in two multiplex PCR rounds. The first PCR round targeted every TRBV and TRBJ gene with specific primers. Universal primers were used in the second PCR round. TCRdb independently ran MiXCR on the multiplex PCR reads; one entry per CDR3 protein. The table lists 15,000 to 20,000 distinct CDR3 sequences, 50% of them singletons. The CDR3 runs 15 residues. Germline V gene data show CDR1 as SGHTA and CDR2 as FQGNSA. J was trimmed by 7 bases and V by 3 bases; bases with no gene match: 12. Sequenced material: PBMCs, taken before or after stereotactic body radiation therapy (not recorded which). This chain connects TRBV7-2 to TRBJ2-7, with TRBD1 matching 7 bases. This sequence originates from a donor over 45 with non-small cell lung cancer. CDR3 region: CASSFRTGPLGEQYF. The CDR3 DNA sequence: TGTGCCAGCAGCTTTCGGACAGGACCTCTAGGGGAGCAGTACTTC.